The clone carrying this T cell receptor beta chain has a handful of counts. Sequencing used immunoSEQ multiplex PCR; TCRdb keeps in-frame clones, though not all of them. Altogether roughly 190,000 clones are present, 80% to 85% being singletons, with the ten largest covering under 4%. The CDR3 length is 12 residues. These data originate in a study of blood T cell repertoires in COVID-19. Study context: The analysed material was cDNA or gDNA that came from T cells, B-cell-depleted T cells, or PBMCs.

Input material: PBMCs or T cells enriched from blood (not recorded which). The receptor comes from a woman between 25 and 40 years old who had been exposed to COVID-19. The chain uses TRBV21-1 and TRBJ2-7; no check of the table's D call, TRBD2, against the DNA was made. TRBV21-1 is shown as a pseudogene. Here the CDR3 DNA reads TGTGCCAGCAGCAAAGGGAGACGCGAGCAGTACTTC. It codes for CASSKGRREQYF.